The text below deals with one TCR beta chain. The antigen is not known. This CDR3 is built from 14 residues. V gave up 2 bases and J gave up 6 bases, with 11 bases separating them. The V gene's germline CDR1 is MNHEY and CDR2 SMNVEV (reference sequence). Sequencing was performed with immunoSEQ multiplex PCR; in TCRdb, only in-frame clones are kept and a portion is missing. Of 140,000 to 150,000 clones in the sample, about 90% were seen once. This entry is derived from a study of T cell responses to AZD1222 COVID-19 vaccine. Analyses pooled second doses at about 4 or about 12 weeks. Findings and limits, study-wide: Targets within unmutated variant regions were reportedly found for nearly half of spike-specific TCRs. Two AZD1222 doses significantly raised spike-specific TCR breadth and depth over controls.

Specimen: peripheral blood, collected 28 days after the second AZD1222 dose. The clonotype comes from an adult who received the AZD1222 COVID-19 vaccine. The chain employs TRBV27 and TRBJ2-1; D uncertain. The CDR3 region is CASSLKAPSNEQFF. The CDR3 coding sequence is TGTGCCAGCAGTTTAAAGGCGCCTAGCAATGAGCAGTTCTTC.